This record covers a single T cell receptor (beta chain). As yet, its antigen is unknown. The germline gene is not matched at one end of the junction; a read error may be the cause. From germline, CDR1 is SQVTM and CDR2 ANQGSEA. This CDR3 region has 12 residues. The PCR employed 60 Vbeta primers together with 13 Jbeta primers. Sequencing was performed with immunoSEQ multiplex PCR; in TCRdb, only in-frame clones are kept and a portion is missing. The profile covers 150,000 or so clones, with about 75% appearing a single time and about 4.5% taken by the ten largest. This sample was included in a study of cytomegalovirus exposure and HLA in healthy donors. Study-wide background: Drawn from HLA-typed donors, about 85 million unique TCRs were held in an early data release.

General study results and limits: As a later analysis showed, a missense DCLRE1C variant was linked to trimming of TCR beta V- and J-genes.

The rearrangement links TRBV29-1 to TRBJ2-3; weak D call: TRBD1 (5 bases). The sequencing sample was made of PBMCs. The sequence was obtained from a man younger than 35 in good health and CMV-seropositive. The CDR3 bases are TGCAGCGCTGGACCGTCCACAGGTACGCAGTATTTT. Its protein product is CSAGPSTGTQYF.